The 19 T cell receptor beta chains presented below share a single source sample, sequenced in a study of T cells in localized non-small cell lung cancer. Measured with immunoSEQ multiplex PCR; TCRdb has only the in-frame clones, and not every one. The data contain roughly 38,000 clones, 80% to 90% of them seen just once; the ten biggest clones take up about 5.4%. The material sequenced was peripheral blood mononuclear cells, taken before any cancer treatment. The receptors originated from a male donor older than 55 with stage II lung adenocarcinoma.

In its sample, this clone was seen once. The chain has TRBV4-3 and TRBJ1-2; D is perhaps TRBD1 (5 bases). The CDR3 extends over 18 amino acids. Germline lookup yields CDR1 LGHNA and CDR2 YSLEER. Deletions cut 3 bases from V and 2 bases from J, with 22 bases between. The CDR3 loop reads CASSQGSLRDLSNYGYTF. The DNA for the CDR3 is TGCGCCAGCAGCCAGGGATCGCTCCGGGACCTTTCAAACTATGGCTACACCTTC.

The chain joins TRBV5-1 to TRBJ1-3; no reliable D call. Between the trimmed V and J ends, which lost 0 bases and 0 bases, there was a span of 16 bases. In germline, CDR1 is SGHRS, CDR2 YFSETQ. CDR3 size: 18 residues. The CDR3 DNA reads TGCGCCAGCAGCTTGGACGGAAGGCCCGTCCTCTCTGGAAACACCATATATTTT. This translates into CASSLDGRPVLSGNTIYF.

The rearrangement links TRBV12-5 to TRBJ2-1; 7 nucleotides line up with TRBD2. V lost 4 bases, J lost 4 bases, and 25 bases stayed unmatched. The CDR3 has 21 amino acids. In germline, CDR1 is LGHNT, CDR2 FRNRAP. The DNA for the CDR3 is TGTGCTAGTGGTTCCTATTGGGCAGCCTCCCCCCTAGCGGAGAGATACAATGAGCAGTTCTTC. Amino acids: CASGSYWAASPLAERYNEQFF.

CDR3 residues: CASSVGRGSGNTIYF. DNA of the CDR3: TGTGCCAGCAGCGTAGGAAGGGGCTCTGGAAACACCATATATTTT. This sequence joins TRBV9 and TRBJ1-3; perhaps TRBD1 as D (5 bases). V gave up 0 bases and J gave up 0 bases, with 7 bases separating them. CDR1 is SGDLS and CDR2 is YYNGEE in the germline V gene. The CDR3 runs to 15 residues.

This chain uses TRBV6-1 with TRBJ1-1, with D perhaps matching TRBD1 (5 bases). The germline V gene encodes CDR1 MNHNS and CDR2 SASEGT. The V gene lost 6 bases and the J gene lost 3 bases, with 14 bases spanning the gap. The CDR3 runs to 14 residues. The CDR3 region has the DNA TGTGCCAGCAGATCGGGACTAAGGCACACTGAAGCTTTCTTT. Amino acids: CASRSGLRHTEAFF.

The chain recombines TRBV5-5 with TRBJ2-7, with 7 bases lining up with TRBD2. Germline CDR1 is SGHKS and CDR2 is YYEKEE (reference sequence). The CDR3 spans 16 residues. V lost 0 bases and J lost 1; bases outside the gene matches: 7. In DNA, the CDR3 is TGTGCCAGCAGCTTGGTTCCGGGGGGAAGTTCCTACGAGCAGTACTTC. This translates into CASSLVPGGSSYEQYF.

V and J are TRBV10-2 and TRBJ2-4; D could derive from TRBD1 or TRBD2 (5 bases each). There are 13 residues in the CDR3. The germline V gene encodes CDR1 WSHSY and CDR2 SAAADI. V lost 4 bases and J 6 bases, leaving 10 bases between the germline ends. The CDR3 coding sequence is TGCGCCAGCAGTGGGGACCAAACAAACATTCAGTACTTC. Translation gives CASSGDQTNIQYF.

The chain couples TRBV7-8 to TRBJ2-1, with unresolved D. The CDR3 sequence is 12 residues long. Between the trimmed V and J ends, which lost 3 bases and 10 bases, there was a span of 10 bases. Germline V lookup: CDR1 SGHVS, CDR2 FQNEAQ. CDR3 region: CASSFSAGEQFF. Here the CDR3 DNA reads TGTGCCAGCAGCTTTTCAGCTGGCGAGCAGTTCTTC.

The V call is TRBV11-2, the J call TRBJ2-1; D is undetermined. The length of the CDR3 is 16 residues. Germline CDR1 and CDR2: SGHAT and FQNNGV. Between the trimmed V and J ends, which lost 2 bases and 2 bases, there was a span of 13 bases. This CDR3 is CASSLSPSITYNEQFF. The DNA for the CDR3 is TGTGCCAGCAGCTTATCCCCCTCAATTACCTACAATGAGCAGTTCTTC.

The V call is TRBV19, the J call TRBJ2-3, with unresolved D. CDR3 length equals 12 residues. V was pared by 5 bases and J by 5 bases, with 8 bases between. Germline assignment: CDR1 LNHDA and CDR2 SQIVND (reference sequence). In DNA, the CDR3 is TGTGCCAGTAGTCATACCGGAGATACGCAGTATTTT. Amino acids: CASSHTGDTQYF.

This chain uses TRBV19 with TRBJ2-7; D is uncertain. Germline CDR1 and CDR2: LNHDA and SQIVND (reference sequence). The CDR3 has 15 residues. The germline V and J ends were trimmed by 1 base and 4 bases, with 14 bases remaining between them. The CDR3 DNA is TGTGCCAGTAGTATAGCTCTGGTCGGTGGGTACGAGCAGTACTTC. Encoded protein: CASSIALVGGYEQYF.

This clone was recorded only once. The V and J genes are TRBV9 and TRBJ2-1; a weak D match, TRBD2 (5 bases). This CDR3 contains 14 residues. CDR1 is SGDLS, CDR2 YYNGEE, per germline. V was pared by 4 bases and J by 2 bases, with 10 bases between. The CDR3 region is CASSLGLAYNEQFF. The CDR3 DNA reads TGTGCCAGCAGCCTAGGACTTGCCTACAATGAGCAGTTCTTC.

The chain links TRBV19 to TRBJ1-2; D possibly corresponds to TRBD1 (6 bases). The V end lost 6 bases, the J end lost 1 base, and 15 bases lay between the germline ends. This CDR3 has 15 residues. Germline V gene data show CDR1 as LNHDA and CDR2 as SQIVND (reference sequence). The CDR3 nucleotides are TGTGCCAGTAGGGCCGACAGGTCCCATAACTATGGCTACACCTTC. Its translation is CASRADRSHNYGYTF.

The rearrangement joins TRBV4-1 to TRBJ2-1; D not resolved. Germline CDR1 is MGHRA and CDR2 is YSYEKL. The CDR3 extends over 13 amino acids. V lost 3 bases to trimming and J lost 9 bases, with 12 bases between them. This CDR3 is CASSHQTGREQFF. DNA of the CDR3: TGCGCCAGCAGCCACCAGACGGGCCGTGAGCAGTTCTTC.

CDR3 amino acids: CAWSVLAGYTF. CDR3 DNA sequence: TGTGCCTGGAGTGTACTGGCTGGCTACACCTTC. The chain has TRBV30 and TRBJ1-2; D is undetermined. The germline V and J ends were trimmed by 0 bases and 7 bases, with 6 bases remaining between them. Germline values: CDR1 GTSNPN, CDR2 SVGIG (reference sequence). The CDR3 covers 11 residues.

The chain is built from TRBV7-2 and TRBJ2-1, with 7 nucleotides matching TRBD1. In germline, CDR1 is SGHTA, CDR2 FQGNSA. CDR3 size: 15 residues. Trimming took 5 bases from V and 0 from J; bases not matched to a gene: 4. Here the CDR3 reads CASSPRDSSYNEQFF. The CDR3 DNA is TGTGCCAGCAGCCCCAGGGACAGCTCCTACAATGAGCAGTTCTTC.

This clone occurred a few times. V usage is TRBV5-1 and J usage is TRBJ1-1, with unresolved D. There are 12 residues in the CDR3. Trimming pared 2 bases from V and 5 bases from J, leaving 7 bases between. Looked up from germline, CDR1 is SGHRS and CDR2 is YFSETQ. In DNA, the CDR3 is TGCGCCAGCAGCTTAAAACCGACTGAAGCTTTCTTT. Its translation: CASSLKPTEAFF.

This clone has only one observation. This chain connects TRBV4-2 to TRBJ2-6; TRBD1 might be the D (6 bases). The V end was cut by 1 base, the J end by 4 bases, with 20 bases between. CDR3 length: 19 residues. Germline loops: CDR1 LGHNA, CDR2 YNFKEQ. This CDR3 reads CASSQASQGKLLGANVLTF. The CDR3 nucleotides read TGTGCCAGCAGCCAAGCTTCCCAGGGGAAGCTTCTAGGGGCCAACGTCCTGACTTTC.

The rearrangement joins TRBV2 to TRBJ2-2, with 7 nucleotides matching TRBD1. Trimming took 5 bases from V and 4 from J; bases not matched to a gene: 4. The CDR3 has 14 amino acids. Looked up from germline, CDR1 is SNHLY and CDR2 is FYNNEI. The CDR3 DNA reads TGTGCCAGCAGTCGGCCAGGGGGCACCGGGGAGCTGTTTTTT. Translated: CASSRPGGTGELFF.